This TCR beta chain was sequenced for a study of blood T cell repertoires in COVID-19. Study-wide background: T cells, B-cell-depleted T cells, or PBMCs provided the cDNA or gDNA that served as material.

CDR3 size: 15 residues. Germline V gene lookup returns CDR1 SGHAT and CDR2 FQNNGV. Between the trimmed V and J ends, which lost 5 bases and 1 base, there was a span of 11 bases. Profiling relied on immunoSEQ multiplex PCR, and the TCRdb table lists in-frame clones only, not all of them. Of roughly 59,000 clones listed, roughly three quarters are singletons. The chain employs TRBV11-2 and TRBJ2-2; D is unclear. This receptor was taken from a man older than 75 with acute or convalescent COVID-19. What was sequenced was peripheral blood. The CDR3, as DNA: TGTGCCAGCAGCGTCCAGGCAGTGAACACCGGGGAGCTGTTTTTT. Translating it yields CASSVQAVNTGELFF. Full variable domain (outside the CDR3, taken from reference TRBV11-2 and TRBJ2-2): EAGVAQSPRYKIIEKRQSVAFWCNPISGHATLYWYQQILGQGPKLLIQFQNNGVVDDSQLPKDRFSAERLKGVDSTLKIQPAKLEDSAVYLCASSVQAVNTGELFFGEGSRLTVL.